These T cell receptor beta chains were read from a single sample in a study of beta chain features in type 1 diabetes. Profiling relied on immunoSEQ multiplex PCR, and the TCRdb table lists in-frame clones only, not all of them. The sample carries about 330,000 clones, approximately 11% recorded once. Input material: naive CD4+ T cells from blood. All receptors come from a woman under 40 in good health. Both conserved end residues are part of each CDR3. A D gene is named only where the DNA matches it firmly. Part of the rows lack a size; the others show once, few, many or a class for expanded clones.

J gene: TRBJ2-7; CDR3 length: 15; D gene: TRBD1; clone size: once; V gene: TRBV28; CDR3 protein: CASSLEQGALDEQYF; CDR3 DNA: TGTGCCAGCAGTTTAGAACAGGGGGCTTTGGACGAGCAGTACTTC
J gene: TRBJ2-7; CDR3 length: 14; D gene: TRBD2; clone size: -; V gene: TRBV27; CDR3 protein: CASSTGGTIDEQYF; CDR3 DNA: TGTGCCAGCAGTACGGGGGGGACAATCGACGAGCAGTACTTC
J gene: TRBJ2-3; CDR3 length: 16; D gene: TRBD2; clone size: -; V gene: TRBV5-1; CDR3 protein: CASSLRLAGETDTQYF; CDR3 DNA: TGCGCCAGCAGCTTACGACTAGCGGGAGAAACAGATACGCAGTATTTT
J gene: TRBJ2-3; CDR3 length: 12; D gene: -; clone size: few; V gene: TRBV5-1; CDR3 protein: CASSSRGDTQYF; CDR3 DNA: TGCGCCAGCAGCTCTCGGGGAGATACGCAGTATTTT
J gene: TRBJ1-1; CDR3 length: 13; D gene: -; clone size: few; V gene: TRBV5-1; CDR3 protein: CASSLAGDSGAFF; CDR3 DNA: TGCGCCAGCAGCTTGGCCGGGGACTCTGGAGCTTTCTTT
J gene: TRBJ1-1; CDR3 length: 13; D gene: -; clone size: few; V gene: TRBV30; CDR3 protein: CAWSVGGAAEAFF; CDR3 DNA: TGTGCCTGGAGTGTTGGGGGGGCCGCTGAAGCTTTCTTT
J gene: TRBJ2-5; CDR3 length: 14; D gene: -; clone size: few; V gene: TRBV30; CDR3 protein: CAWSVRRQGGTQYF; CDR3 DNA: TGTGCCTGGAGTGTACGGAGACAGGGAGGGACCCAGTACTTC
J gene: TRBJ2-3; CDR3 length: 15; D gene: TRBD2; clone size: few; V gene: TRBV9; CDR3 protein: CASSVVSGGTDTQYF; CDR3 DNA: TGTGCCAGCAGCGTAGTAAGCGGGGGCACAGATACGCAGTATTTT
J gene: TRBJ2-1; CDR3 length: 15; D gene: -; clone size: few; V gene: TRBV5-1; CDR3 protein: CASSLLGQYYNEQFF; CDR3 DNA: TGCGCCAGCAGCTTGTTAGGACAGTACTACAATGAGCAGTTCTTC
J gene: TRBJ2-5; CDR3 length: 19; D gene: -; clone size: -; V gene: TRBV2; CDR3 protein: CASSVGAGPIDGGRKTQYF; CDR3 DNA: TGTGCCAGCAGTGTAGGTGCGGGACCCATAGACGGCGGCAGGAAGACCCAGTACTTC
J gene: TRBJ2-5; CDR3 length: 14; D gene: TRBD1; clone size: few; V gene: TRBV6-1; CDR3 protein: CASKGTVVQETQYF; CDR3 DNA: TGTGCCAGCAAAGGGACAGTAGTCCAAGAGACCCAGTACTTC
J gene: TRBJ1-5; CDR3 length: 14; D gene: TRBD1; clone size: few; V gene: TRBV9; CDR3 protein: CASSGDSSNQPQHF; CDR3 DNA: TGTGCCAGCAGCGGGGACAGTAGCAATCAGCCCCAGCATTTT
J gene: TRBJ2-3; CDR3 length: 15; D gene: TRBD2; clone size: -; V gene: TRBV27; CDR3 protein: CASSPLAGVTDTQYF; CDR3 DNA: TGTGCCAGCAGTCCCCTAGCGGGAGTCACAGATACGCAGTATTTT
J gene: TRBJ1-4; CDR3 length: 15; D gene: -; clone size: -; V gene: TRBV27; CDR3 protein: CASSPLNRENEKLFF; CDR3 DNA: TGTGCCAGCAGCCCTTTGAACAGGGAAAATGAAAAACTGTTTTTT
J gene: TRBJ2-3; CDR3 length: 12; D gene: -; clone size: -; V gene: TRBV29-1; CDR3 protein: CSVHPDTDTQYF; CDR3 DNA: TGCAGCGTTCACCCAGACACAGATACGCAGTATTTT
J gene: TRBJ1-1; CDR3 length: 14; D gene: TRBD1; clone size: -; V gene: TRBV5-6; CDR3 protein: CASSYRTGHTEAFF; CDR3 DNA: TGTGCCAGCAGCTACCGGACAGGGCACACTGAAGCTTTCTTT
J gene: TRBJ2-1; CDR3 length: 17; D gene: TRBD2; clone size: few; V gene: TRBV4-2; CDR3 protein: CASSLGSPGLADNEQFF; CDR3 DNA: TGTGCCAGCAGCCTCGGATCACCGGGACTAGCGGACAATGAGCAGTTCTTC
J gene: TRBJ2-7; CDR3 length: 12; D gene: -; clone size: -; V gene: TRBV30; CDR3 protein: CAWRTASYEQYF; CDR3 DNA: TGTGCCTGGAGGACAGCCTCCTACGAGCAGTACTTC
J gene: TRBJ2-7; CDR3 length: 16; D gene: TRBD2; clone size: -; V gene: TRBV10-3; CDR3 protein: CAISESRTSATYEQYF; CDR3 DNA: TGTGCCATCAGTGAATCCAGGACTAGCGCTACCTACGAGCAGTACTTC
J gene: TRBJ2-1; CDR3 length: 11; D gene: -; clone size: -; V gene: TRBV20-1; CDR3 protein: CSARAGDRQFF; CDR3 DNA: TGCAGTGCTAGAGCGGGAGACAGGCAGTTCTTC
J gene: TRBJ1-1; CDR3 length: 12; D gene: -; clone size: few; V gene: TRBV2; CDR3 protein: CASSEFPQGAFF; CDR3 DNA: TGTGCCAGCAGTGAATTCCCTCAGGGAGCTTTCTTT
J gene: TRBJ1-1; CDR3 length: 14; D gene: -; clone size: -; V gene: TRBV7-9; CDR3 protein: CASSRLKGDTEAFF; CDR3 DNA: TGTGCCAGCAGCCGCTTAAAAGGGGATACTGAAGCTTTCTTT
J gene: TRBJ2-7; CDR3 length: 12; D gene: -; clone size: few; V gene: TRBV25-1; CDR3 protein: CASSSIRYEQYF; CDR3 DNA: TGTGCCAGCAGTTCCATCAGGTACGAGCAGTACTTC